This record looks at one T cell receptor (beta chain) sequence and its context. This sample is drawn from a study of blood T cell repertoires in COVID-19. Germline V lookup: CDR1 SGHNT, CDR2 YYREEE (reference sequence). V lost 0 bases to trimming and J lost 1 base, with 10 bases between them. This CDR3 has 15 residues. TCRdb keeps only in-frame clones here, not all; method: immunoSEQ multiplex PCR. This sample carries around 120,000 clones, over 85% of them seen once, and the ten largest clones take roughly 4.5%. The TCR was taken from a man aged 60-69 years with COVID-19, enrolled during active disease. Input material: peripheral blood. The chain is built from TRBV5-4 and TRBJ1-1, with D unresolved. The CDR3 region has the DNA TGTGCCAGCAGCTTGGGGGCACCCAGGAACACTGAAGCTTTCTTT. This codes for CASSLGAPRNTEAFF.